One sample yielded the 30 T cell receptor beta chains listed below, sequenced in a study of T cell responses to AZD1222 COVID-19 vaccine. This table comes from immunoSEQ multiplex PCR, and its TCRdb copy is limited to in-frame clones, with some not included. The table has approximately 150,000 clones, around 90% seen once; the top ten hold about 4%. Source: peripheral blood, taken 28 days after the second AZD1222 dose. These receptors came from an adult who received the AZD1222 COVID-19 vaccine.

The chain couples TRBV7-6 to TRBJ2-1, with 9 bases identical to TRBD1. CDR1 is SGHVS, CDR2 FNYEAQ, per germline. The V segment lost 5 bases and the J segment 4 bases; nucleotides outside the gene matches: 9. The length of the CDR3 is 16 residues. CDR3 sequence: CASSLFSGQGYNEQFF. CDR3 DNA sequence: TGTGCCAGCAGCCTCTTTTCGGGACAGGGTTACAATGAGCAGTTCTTC.

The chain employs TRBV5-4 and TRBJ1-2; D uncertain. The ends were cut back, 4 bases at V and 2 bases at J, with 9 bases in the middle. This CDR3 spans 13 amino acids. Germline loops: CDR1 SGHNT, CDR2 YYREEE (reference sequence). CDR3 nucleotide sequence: TGTGCCAGCAGCCCGACCTTAAACTATGGCTACACCTTC. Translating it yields CASSPTLNYGYTF.

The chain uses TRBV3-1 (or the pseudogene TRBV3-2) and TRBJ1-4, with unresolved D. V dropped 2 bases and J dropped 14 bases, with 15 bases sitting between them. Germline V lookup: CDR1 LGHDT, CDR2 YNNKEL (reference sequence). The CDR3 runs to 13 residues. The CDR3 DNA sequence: TGTGCCAGCAGCCAATCTCGGCCCAACTTGCTGTTTTTT. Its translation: CASSQSRPNLLFF.

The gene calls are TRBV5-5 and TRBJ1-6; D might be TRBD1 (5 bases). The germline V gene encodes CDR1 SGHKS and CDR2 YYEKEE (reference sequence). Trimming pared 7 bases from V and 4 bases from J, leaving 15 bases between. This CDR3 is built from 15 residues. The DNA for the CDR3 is TGTGCCAGCGGGCCCTCGGGACTGTATAATTCACCCCTCCACTTT. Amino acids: CASGPSGLYNSPLHF. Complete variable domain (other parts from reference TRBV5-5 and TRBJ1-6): DAGVTQSPTHLIKTRGQQVTLRCSPISGHKSVSWYQQVLGQGPQFIFQYYEKEERGRGNFPDRFSARQFPNYSSELNVNALLLGDSALYLCASGPSGLYNSPLHFGNGTRLTVT.

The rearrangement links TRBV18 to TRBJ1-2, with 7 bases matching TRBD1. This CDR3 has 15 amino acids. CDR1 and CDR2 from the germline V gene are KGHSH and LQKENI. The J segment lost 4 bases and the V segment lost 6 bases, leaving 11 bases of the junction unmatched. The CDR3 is CASSQTGQATYGYTF. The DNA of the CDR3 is TGTGCCAGCTCCCAAACTGGACAGGCCACCTATGGCTACACCTTC.

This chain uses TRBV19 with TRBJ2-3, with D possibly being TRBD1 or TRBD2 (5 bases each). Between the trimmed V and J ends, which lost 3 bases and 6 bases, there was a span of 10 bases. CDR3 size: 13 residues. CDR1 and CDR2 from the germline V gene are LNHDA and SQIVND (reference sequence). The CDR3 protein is CASSISWGDTQYF. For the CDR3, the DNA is TGTGCCAGTAGTATCTCCTGGGGGGATACGCAGTATTTT.

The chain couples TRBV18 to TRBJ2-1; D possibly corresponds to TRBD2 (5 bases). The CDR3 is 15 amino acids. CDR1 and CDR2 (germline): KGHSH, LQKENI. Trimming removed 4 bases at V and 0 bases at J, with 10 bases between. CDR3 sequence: CASSLPTTSYNEQFF. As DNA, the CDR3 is TGTGCCAGCTCACTCCCGACTACCTCCTACAATGAGCAGTTCTTC.

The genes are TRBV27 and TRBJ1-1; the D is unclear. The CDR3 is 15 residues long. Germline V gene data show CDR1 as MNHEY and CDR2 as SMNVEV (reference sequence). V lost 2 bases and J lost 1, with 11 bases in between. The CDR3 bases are TGTGCCAGCAGTTTAGGCCCGGGCGGGAACACTGAAGCTTTCTTT. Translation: CASSLGPGGNTEAFF.

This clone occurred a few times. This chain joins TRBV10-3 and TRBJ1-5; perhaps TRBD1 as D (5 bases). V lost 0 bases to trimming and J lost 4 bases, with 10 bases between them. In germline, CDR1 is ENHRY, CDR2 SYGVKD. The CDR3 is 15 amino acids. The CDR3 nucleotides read TGTGCCATCAGTGAGTCGGTACAGGATAATCAGCCCCAGCATTTT. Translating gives CAISESVQDNQPQHF.

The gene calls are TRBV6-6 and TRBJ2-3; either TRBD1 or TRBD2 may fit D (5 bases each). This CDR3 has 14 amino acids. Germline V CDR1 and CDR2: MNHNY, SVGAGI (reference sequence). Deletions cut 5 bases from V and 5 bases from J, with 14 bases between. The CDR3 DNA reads TGTGCCAGCAGTCGGGACGATGGGAGAGATACGCAGTATTTT. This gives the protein CASSRDDGRDTQYF.

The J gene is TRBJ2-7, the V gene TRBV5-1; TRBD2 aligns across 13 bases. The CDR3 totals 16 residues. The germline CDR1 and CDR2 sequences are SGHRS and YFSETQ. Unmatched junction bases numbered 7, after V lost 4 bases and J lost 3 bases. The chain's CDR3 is CASSPGTSGALYEQYF. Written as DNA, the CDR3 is TGCGCCAGCAGCCCGGGGACTAGCGGGGCCCTCTACGAGCAGTACTTC.

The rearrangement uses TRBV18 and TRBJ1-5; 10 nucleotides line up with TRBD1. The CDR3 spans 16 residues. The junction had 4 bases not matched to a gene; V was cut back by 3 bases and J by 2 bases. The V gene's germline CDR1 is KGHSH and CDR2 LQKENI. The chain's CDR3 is CASSPRDRGGNQPQHF. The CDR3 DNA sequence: TGTGCCAGCTCACCTCGGGACAGGGGAGGCAATCAGCCCCAGCATTTT.

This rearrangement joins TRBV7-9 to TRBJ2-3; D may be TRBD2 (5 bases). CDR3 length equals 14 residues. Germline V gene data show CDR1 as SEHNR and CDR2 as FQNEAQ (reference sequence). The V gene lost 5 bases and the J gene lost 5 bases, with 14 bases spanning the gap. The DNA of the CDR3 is TGTGCCAGCAGCCGGATGGGGAGCGAAGATACGCAGTATTTT. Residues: CASSRMGSEDTQYF. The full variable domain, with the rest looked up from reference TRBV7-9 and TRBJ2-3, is DTGVSQNPRHKITKRGQNVTFRCDPISEHNRLYWYRQTLGQGPEFLTYFQNEAQLEKSRLLSDRFSAERPKGSFSTLEIQRTEQGDSAMYLCASSRMGSEDTQYFGPGTRLTVL.

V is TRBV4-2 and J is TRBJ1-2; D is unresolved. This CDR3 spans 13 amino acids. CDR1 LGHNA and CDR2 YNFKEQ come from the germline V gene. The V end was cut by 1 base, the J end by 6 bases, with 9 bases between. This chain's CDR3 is CASSQAGQDGYTF. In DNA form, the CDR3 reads TGTGCCAGCAGCCAAGCAGGCCAGGATGGCTACACCTTC.

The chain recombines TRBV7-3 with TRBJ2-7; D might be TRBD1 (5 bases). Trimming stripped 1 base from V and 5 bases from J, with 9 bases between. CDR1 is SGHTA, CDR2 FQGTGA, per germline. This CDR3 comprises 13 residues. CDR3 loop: CASSLRQGDEQYF. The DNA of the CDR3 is TGTGCCAGCAGCTTAAGGCAAGGGGACGAGCAGTACTTC.

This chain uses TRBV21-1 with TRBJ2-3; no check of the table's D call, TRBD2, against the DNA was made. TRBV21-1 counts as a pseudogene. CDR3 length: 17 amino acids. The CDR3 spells CASSKAPTSRYLDTQYF. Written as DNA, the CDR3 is TGTGCCAGCAGCAAAGCTCCAACCTCTCGGTATTTAGATACGCAGTATTTT.

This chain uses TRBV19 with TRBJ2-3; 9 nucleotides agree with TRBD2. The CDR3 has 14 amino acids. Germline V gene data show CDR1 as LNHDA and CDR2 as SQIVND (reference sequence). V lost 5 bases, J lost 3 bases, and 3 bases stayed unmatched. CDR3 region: CASSPSGITDTQYF. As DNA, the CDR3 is TGTGCCAGTAGTCCTAGCGGGATAACAGATACGCAGTATTTT.

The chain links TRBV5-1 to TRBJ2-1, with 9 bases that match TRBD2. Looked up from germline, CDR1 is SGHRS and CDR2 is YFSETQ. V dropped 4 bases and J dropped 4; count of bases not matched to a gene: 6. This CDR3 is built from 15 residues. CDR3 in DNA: TGCGCCAGCAGCCCGCTGCGGGGGGGTTACAATGAGCAGTTCTTC. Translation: CASSPLRGGYNEQFF.

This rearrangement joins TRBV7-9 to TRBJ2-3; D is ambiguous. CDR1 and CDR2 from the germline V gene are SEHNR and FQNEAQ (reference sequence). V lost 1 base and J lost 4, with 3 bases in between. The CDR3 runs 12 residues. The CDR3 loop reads CASSLGADTQYF. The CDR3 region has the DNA TGTGCCAGCAGCTTAGGGGCAGATACGCAGTATTTT.

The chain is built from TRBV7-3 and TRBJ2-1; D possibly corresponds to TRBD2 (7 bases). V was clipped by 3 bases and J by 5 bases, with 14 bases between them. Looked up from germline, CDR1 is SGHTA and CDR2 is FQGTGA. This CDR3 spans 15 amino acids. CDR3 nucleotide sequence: TGTGCCAGCAGCTTTGGGGGGGGGCCCCACAATGAGCAGTTCTTC. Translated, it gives CASSFGGGPHNEQFF.

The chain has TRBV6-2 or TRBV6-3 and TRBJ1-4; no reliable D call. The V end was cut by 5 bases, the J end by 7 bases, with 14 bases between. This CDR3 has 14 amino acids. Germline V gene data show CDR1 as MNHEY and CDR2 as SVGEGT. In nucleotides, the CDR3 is TGTGCCAGCAGTGCGGGATCCTGGGGTGAAAAACTGTTTTTT. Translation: CASSAGSWGEKLFF.

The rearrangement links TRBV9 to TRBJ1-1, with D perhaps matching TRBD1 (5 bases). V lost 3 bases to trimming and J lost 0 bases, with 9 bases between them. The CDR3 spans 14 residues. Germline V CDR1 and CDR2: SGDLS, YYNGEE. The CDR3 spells CASSGRDLNTEAFF. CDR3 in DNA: TGTGCCAGCAGCGGCAGGGATCTGAACACTGAAGCTTTCTTT.

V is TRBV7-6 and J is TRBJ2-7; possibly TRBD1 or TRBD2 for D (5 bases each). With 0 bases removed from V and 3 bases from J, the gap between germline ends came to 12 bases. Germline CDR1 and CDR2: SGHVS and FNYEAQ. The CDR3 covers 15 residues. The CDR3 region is CASSLAPGRGYEQYF. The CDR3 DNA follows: TGTGCCAGCAGCTTAGCGCCGGGAAGGGGCTACGAGCAGTACTTC.

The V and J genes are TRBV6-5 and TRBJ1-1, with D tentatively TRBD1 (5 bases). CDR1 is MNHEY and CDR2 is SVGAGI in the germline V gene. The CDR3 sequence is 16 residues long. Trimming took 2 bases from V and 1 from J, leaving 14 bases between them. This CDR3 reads CASSYGAWRRNTEAFF. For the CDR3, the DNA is TGTGCCAGCAGTTACGGGGCGTGGCGGCGGAACACTGAAGCTTTCTTT.

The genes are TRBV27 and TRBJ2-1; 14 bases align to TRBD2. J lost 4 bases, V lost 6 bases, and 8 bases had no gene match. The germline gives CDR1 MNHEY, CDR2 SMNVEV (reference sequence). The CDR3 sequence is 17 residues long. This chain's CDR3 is CASSQGLAGVRYNEQFF. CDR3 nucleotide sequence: TGTGCCAGCAGCCAGGGACTAGCGGGAGTTAGGTACAATGAGCAGTTCTTC.

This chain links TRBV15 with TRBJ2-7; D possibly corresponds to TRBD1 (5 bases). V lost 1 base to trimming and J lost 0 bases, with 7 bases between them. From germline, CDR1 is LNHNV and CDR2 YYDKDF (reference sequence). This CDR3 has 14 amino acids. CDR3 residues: CATSRGQFSYEQYF. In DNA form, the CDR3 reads TGTGCCACCAGCAGAGGACAGTTCTCCTACGAGCAGTACTTC.

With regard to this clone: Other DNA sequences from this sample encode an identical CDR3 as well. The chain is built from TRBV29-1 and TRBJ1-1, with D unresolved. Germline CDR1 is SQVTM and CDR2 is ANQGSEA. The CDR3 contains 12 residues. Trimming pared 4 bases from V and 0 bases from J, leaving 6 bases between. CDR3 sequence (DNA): TGCAGCGTTGGGTACATGAACACTGAAGCTTTCTTT. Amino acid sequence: CSVGYMNTEAFF.

CDR3 nucleotides: TGTGCCAGCAGCCAGCAGGGTGACCAGAACACAGATACGCAGTATTTT. This encodes CASSQQGDQNTDTQYF. The chain recombines TRBV4-2 with TRBJ2-3; the D gene is possibly TRBD1 (5 bases). Trimming took 3 bases from V and 2 from J, leaving 15 bases between them. This CDR3 is 16 amino acids long. The germline V gene has CDR1 LGHNA and CDR2 YNFKEQ.

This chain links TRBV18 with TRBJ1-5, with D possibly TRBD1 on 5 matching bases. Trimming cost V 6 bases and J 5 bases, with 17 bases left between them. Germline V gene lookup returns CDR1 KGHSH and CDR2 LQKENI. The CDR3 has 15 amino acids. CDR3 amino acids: CASSPGGTDYQPQHF. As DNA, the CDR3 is TGTGCCAGCTCGCCCGGTGGGACGGATTATCAGCCCCAGCATTTT.

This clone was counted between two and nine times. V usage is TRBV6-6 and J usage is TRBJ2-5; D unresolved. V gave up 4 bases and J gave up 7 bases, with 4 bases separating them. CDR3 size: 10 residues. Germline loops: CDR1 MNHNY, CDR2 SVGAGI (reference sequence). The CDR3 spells CASSSGTQYF. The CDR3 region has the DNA TGTGCCAGCAGTTCCGGGACCCAGTACTTC.